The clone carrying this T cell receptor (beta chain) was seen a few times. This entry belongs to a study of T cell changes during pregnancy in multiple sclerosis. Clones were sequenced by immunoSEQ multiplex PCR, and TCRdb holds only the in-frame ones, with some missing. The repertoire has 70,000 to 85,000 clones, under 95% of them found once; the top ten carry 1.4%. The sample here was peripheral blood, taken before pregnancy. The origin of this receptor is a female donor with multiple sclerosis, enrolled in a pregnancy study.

The DNA of the CDR3 is TGTGCCAGCCAGCCGGGACAAGCCTATGGCTACACCTTC. Translating it yields CASQPGQAYGYTF. The chain joins TRBV6-1 to TRBJ1-2, with D tentatively TRBD1 (6 bases). V was pared by 8 bases and J by 4 bases, with 14 bases between. The CDR3 length is 13 residues. Germline CDR1 and CDR2: MNHNS and SASEGT.